These T cell receptor beta chains were read from a single sample in a study of T-cell memory formation after mild COVID-19. TCRdb analysed the 5' RACE reads with MiXCR anew, one entry per CDR3 protein. The data show fewer than 600,000 distinct CDR3 sequences, about a fifth seen once. Input material: PBMCs or a T cell subset sorted from them (not recorded which). The origin of the receptors is an adult woman who had mild COVID-19 (a few samples of this study predate the infection). Cell type and time point are not known. Each CDR3 is given with its conserved first and last residue. Each record gives: J gene, V gene, D gene, clone size, CDR3 protein, CDR3 DNA. A D gene is named only where the DNA matches it firmly. Clone size appears in some rows only: once, few, many, or a class for an expanded clone.

j_call: TRBJ1-2
v_call: TRBV6-1
d_call: -
clone_size: -
cdr3_aa: CASNAGQTYGYTF
cdr3_nt: TGTGCCAGCAACGCAGGACAGACCTATGGCTACACCTTC

j_call: TRBJ2-2
v_call: TRBV29-1
d_call: TRBD2
clone_size: -
cdr3_aa: CSAQSGGQNTGELFF
cdr3_nt: TGCAGCGCACAGTCGGGGGGGCAGAACACCGGGGAGCTGTTTTTT

j_call: TRBJ2-7
v_call: TRBV5-1
d_call: TRBD2
clone_size: few
cdr3_aa: CASSLLAGAAFEQYF
cdr3_nt: TGCGCCAGCAGCTTACTAGCGGGAGCAGCCTTCGAGCAGTACTTC

j_call: TRBJ1-1
v_call: TRBV12-3/TRBV12-4
d_call: -
clone_size: -
cdr3_aa: CASTPTENTEAFF
cdr3_nt: TGTGCCAGCACCCCGACTGAGAACACTGAAGCTTTCTTT

j_call: TRBJ1-2
v_call: TRBV5-1
d_call: TRBD1
clone_size: -
cdr3_aa: CASSPGTGDGYGYTF
cdr3_nt: TGCGCCAGCAGCCCCGGGACAGGGGACGGCTATGGCTACACCTTC

j_call: TRBJ1-2
v_call: TRBV29-1
d_call: -
clone_size: -
cdr3_aa: CSVEGRLANYGYTF
cdr3_nt: TGCAGCGTTGAGGGGCGGTTAGCTAACTATGGCTACACCTTC

j_call: TRBJ2-7
v_call: TRBV12-3/TRBV12-4
d_call: -
clone_size: -
cdr3_aa: CASSLGGIDEQYF
cdr3_nt: TGTGCCAGCAGTTTAGGGGGAATCGACGAGCAGTACTTC

j_call: TRBJ1-1
v_call: TRBV5-4
d_call: TRBD1
clone_size: -
cdr3_aa: CASSSGTGGGAFF
cdr3_nt: TGTGCCAGCAGCTCAGGGACAGGCGGCGGAGCTTTCTTT

j_call: TRBJ1-1
v_call: TRBV20-1
d_call: -
clone_size: few
cdr3_aa: CSANWGAEAFF
cdr3_nt: TGCAGTGCTAACTGGGGGGCTGAAGCTTTCTTT

j_call: TRBJ2-1
v_call: TRBV7-9
d_call: TRBD2
clone_size: -
cdr3_aa: CASSSEREVYNEQFF
cdr3_nt: TGTGCCAGCAGCTCCGAGCGGGAGGTCTACAATGAGCAGTTCTTC